This T cell receptor beta chain was documented in a study of T cells in Graves' hyperthyroidism and ophthalmopathy. Study as a whole: Upon initial diagnosis and before any treatment, peripheral blood was collected. The study, taken as a whole, reports: Most thyroid-expanded clonotypes above 0.001 were also found in blood.

CDR3 length: 15 amino acids. Germline V CDR1 and CDR2: MNHEY, SVGEGT. Trimming left V 7 bases short and J 1 base short, with 14 bases between. On this clonotype itself: What it recognizes is unknown.

PBMCs were sourced from roughly 9.1 ml fresh peripheral blood. RNA transcripts were the template for amplifying TCR beta CDR3 regions. The TCR CDR3 was amplified in a first-round RT-PCR using the HTBI primer set. TCRdb fed the multiplex PCR reads into MiXCR, producing one record per CDR3 protein. The table lists 600,000 or so distinct CDR3 sequences, over 12% of them singletons. This clonotype was sampled from a woman younger than 35 with Graves' ophthalmopathy. The V gene is TRBV6-2 or TRBV6-3, the J gene TRBJ2-4; D possibly matches TRBD1 or TRBD2 (5 bases each). Sequenced material: blood. DNA of the CDR3: TGTGCCAGCATGCAGGACGAGGGGGCCAAAAACATTCAGTACTTC. Translation gives CASMQDEGAKNIQYF.